Listed below are T cell receptor beta chains from one sample, sequenced in a study of identifying expanded T cells in peripheral blood. TCRdb keeps only in-frame clones here, not all; method: immunoSEQ multiplex PCR. Of roughly 75,000 clones in the sample, roughly nine tenths were seen once. The sequenced material came from blood. These receptor sequences come from a person between 18 and 69 years old in good health. The CDR3 runs from the conserved cysteine through the conserved F or W. A D gene is named only where the DNA matches it firmly. Clone size, where shown, is once, few, many, or a class for clones that have expanded.

TRBJ1-1,.,TRBV6-6,.,TGTGCCAGCAGTTCTAACCCGGAACCGAACACTGAAGCTTTCTTT,CASSSNPEPNTEAFF
TRBJ1-2,.,TRBV28,medium-sized,TGTGCCAGCAGATCCAGTGACGCTAACTATGGCTACACCTTC,CASRSSDANYGYTF
TRBJ2-7,TRBD1,TRBV29-1,.,TGCAGCGTGGGGACCAGGGGGCCCTCCTCCTACGAGCAGTACTTC,CSVGTRGPSSYEQYF
TRBJ1-2,.,TRBV23-1,.,TGCGCCAGCAGTCTACCCAATTTAATTACAGGGCGCGGTGGCTACACCTTC,CASSLPNLITGRGGYTF
TRBJ2-3,.,TRBV6-6,.,TGTGCCAGCAGTCCTAGGGGGTCACTTTATTATACGCAGTATTTT,CASSPRGSLYYTQYF
TRBJ2-3,TRBD2,TRBV18,.,TGTGCCAGCTCACCACCACTAGCGGGAGGTCTGGGTACGCAGTATTTT,CASSPPLAGGLGTQYF
TRBJ2-7,.,TRBV13,.,TGTGCCAGCAGCTTAGGCCGTGAGAGGACCTCCTACGAGCAGTACTTC,CASSLGRERTSYEQYF
TRBJ2-5,TRBD2,TRBV11-3,few,TGTGCCAGCAGCTCAGGCGGGACTAGCGGGGCCCAAGAGACCCAGTACTTC,CASSSGGTSGAQETQYF
TRBJ1-2,.,TRBV6-5,.,TGTGCCAGCAGTTACGGCAGGGGTGTGAGTGGTGGCTACACCTTC,CASSYGRGVSGGYTF
TRBJ2-7,TRBD1,TRBV5-1,.,TGCGCCAGCAGCTTGTGGGGTGACAGGGCCAACGAGCAGTACTTC,CASSLWGDRANEQYF
TRBJ2-6,.,TRBV30,.,TGTGCCTGGAGTGTAGGTGGGGCCAACGTCCTGACTTTC,CAWSVGGANVLTF
TRBJ1-6,.,TRBV9,once,TGTGCCAGCAGCGTAGCCCAGGTCGGTTCACCCCTCCACTTT,CASSVAQVGSPLHF
TRBJ2-5,TRBD2,TRBV5-1,.,TGCGCCAGCAGCCTCGTGGGGGGAGGGGAGACCCAGTACTTC,CASSLVGGGETQYF
TRBJ2-3,.,TRBV5-3,.,TGTGCCAGAAGCTCTACTAGCACAGATACGCAGTATTTT,CARSSTSTDTQYF
TRBJ1-2,TRBD1,TRBV5-8,.,TGTGCCAGCAGCCGGACAGGGGTACGCTATGGCTACACCTTC,CASSRTGVRYGYTF
TRBJ2-5,.,TRBV5-1,once,TGCGCCAGCAGCTTGTTACAGGGCCCACAAGAGACCCAGTACTTC,CASSLLQGPQETQYF
TRBJ2-4,.,TRBV14,.,TGTGCCAGCAGCCAAGCCCCCCACGACAGCGTCGAGGGGGGCTACATAGCCAAAAACATTCAGTACTTC,CASSQAPHDSVEGGYIAKNIQYF
TRBJ2-5,TRBD1,TRBV28,.,TGTGCCAGCAGTTGGCAGGGGGTCCTAGAGACCCAGTACTTC,CASSWQGVLETQYF
TRBJ1-1,.,TRBV6-5,.,TGTGCCAGCAGTTACTCGATGGCGGAGGGGAGCACTGAAGCTTTCTTT,CASSYSMAEGSTEAFF
TRBJ2-1,TRBD2,TRBV7-6,.,TGTGCCAGCAGCTTAGCCCCGGGAGGGCTGTCCCACAATGAGCAGTTCTTC,CASSLAPGGLSHNEQFF
TRBJ2-3,.,TRBV4-3,.,TGCGCCAGCAGCTCAGACTGGGAGGATACGCAGTATTTT,CASSSDWEDTQYF
TRBJ1-3,.,TRBV9,.,TGTGCCAGCAGCCCACCAGGGAGCTCTGGAAACACCATATATTTT,CASSPPGSSGNTIYF
TRBJ2-1,.,TRBV6-5,few,TGTGCCAGCAGTTACGACAGGGACTATGAGCAGTTCTTC,CASSYDRDYEQFF
TRBJ2-7,.,TRBV12-5,once,TGTGCTAGTGGTTTGGGGGGCAGGAGCTCCTACGAGCAGTACTTC,CASGLGGRSSYEQYF
TRBJ1-4,.,TRBV18,.,TGTGCCAGCTCACCCATTTCTGTAGCGACTAATGAAAAACTGTTTTTT,CASSPISVATNEKLFF
TRBJ2-3,.,TRBV6-6,.,TGTGCCACAGGGAAAGATACGCAGTATTTT,CATGKDTQYF
TRBJ1-1,.,TRBV7-3,once,TGTGCCAGCAGCTTATCCCAGAACACTGAAGCTTTCTTT,CASSLSQNTEAFF
TRBJ1-5,.,TRBV6-6,.,TGTGCCAGCAGTTATAGGGGCGGCAATCAGCCCCAGCATTTT,CASSYRGGNQPQHF
TRBJ2-2,.,TRBV30,.,TGTGCCTGGATAGGGCAGCCGCCTCCTCTTTCCGGGGAGCTGTTTTTT,CAWIGQPPPLSGELFF
TRBJ2-7,TRBD1,TRBV5-1,.,TGCGCCAGCAGCCCATTGACAGGGAGCTACGAGCAGTACTTC,CASSPLTGSYEQYF
TRBJ2-7,.,TRBV4-1,.,TGCGCCAGCAGCCAAGAGGGTAGGAGCTCCTACGAGCAGTACTTC,CASSQEGRSSYEQYF